A single sample is the source of the 15 T cell receptor beta chains below, sequenced in a study of T cell changes during pregnancy in multiple sclerosis. Measured with immunoSEQ multiplex PCR; TCRdb has only the in-frame clones, and not every one. The sample gives some 37,000 clones, approximately 92% of which show up once; about 1.2% is in the top ten. The sample consisted of PBMCs (not recorded whether the cells were cultured). The source of these receptors is a female donor with multiple sclerosis, enrolled in a pregnancy study.

The J gene is TRBJ1-1, the V gene TRBV7-9, with D tentatively TRBD1 (5 bases). V lost 5 bases, J lost 6 bases, and 10 bases lay in between. The CDR3 length is 12 residues. Per the germline V gene, CDR1 is SEHNR and CDR2 is FQNEAQ (reference sequence). The CDR3 DNA is TGTGCCAGCAGCATGACAGCACCTGAAGCTTTCTTT. Encoded protein: CASSMTAPEAFF.

In the case of this clone: The germline gene is not matched at one end of the junction; a read error may be the cause. The chain has TRBV2 and TRBJ1-2; 7 bases fit TRBD1. The V gene's germline CDR1 is SNHLY and CDR2 FYNNEI. The CDR3 covers 11 residues. In nucleotides, the CDR3 is TGTGCCAGCAGTGGTTCGAGGACAGGCGTCTTC. It translates to CASSGSRTGVF.

The chain couples TRBV12-5 to TRBJ1-5, with D possibly matching TRBD1 (5 bases). This CDR3 has 12 amino acids. Germline-derived CDR1 and CDR2 are LGHNT and FRNRAP. V gave up 5 bases and J gave up 7 bases, with 9 bases separating them. The CDR3 sequence is CASGQTVQPQHF. In nucleotides, the CDR3 is TGTGCTAGTGGTCAGACAGTCCAGCCCCAGCATTTT.

V gene TRBV9 combines with J gene TRBJ2-7; no clear D gene. The CDR3 is 15 amino acids. V shed 2 bases and J shed 3 bases, with 15 bases lying between them. Per the germline V gene, CDR1 is SGDLS and CDR2 is YYNGEE. CDR3 protein: CASSVEPTSHYEQYF. The DNA for the CDR3 is TGTGCCAGCAGCGTCGAACCAACAAGCCACTACGAGCAGTACTTC.

Here the CDR3 DNA reads TGTGCCAGCTCACCACTCCGGGACAGCCTCTCTGGAAACACCATATATTTT. Protein: CASSPLRDSLSGNTIYF. This chain uses TRBV18 with TRBJ1-3; 7 bases are a match to TRBD1. This CDR3 has 17 residues. Germline V gene sequence: CDR1 KGHSH, CDR2 LQKENI. The ends lost 1 base at V and 0 bases at J; junction bases unmatched: 6. The variable domain in full, with the rest retrieved from reference TRBV18 and TRBJ1-3, is NAGVMQNPRHLVRRRGQEARLRCSPMKGHSHVYWYRQLPEEGLKFMVYLQKENIIDESGMPKERFSAEFPKEGPSILRIQQVVRGDSAAYFCASSPLRDSLSGNTIYFGEGSWLTVV.

The rearrangement links TRBV11-1 to TRBJ1-1, with a weak D call TRBD1 (5 bases). The CDR3 spans 14 residues. Germline-derived CDR1 and CDR2 are SGHAT and FQDESV (reference sequence). V was trimmed by 3 bases and J by 3 bases, leaving 11 bases between them. The CDR3 is CASSFRGSDTEAFF. As DNA, the CDR3 is TGTGCCAGCAGCTTTAGGGGTTCGGACACTGAAGCTTTCTTT.

J is TRBJ2-3 and V is TRBV27; TRBD2 is a possible D gene (5 bases). Germline values: CDR1 MNHEY, CDR2 SMNVEV (reference sequence). This CDR3 is built from 14 residues. The V end lost 4 bases, the J end lost 2 bases, and 10 bases lay between the germline ends. As DNA, the CDR3 is TGTGCCAGCAGTTCTAACGGGGACACAGATACGCAGTATTTT. Translation: CASSSNGDTDTQYF.

This clone showed up just once. The V call is TRBV25-1, the J call TRBJ2-1, with D possibly matching TRBD1 (6 bases). The CDR3 has 16 amino acids. With 4 bases removed from V and 3 bases from J, the gap between germline ends came to 16 bases. Germline V gene data show CDR1 as MGHDK and CDR2 as SYGVNS. The CDR3 spells CASSGSPGTFYNEQFF. CDR3 nucleotide sequence: TGTGCCAGCAGTGGTAGTCCCGGGACATTCTACAATGAGCAGTTCTTC.

The chain combines TRBV9 with TRBJ2-2; no definite D call. This CDR3 has 12 amino acids. From germline, CDR1 is SGDLS and CDR2 YYNGEE. Trimming took off 5 bases at V and 6 bases at J, with 8 bases between the two ends. CDR3 sequence: CASSWWSGELFF. CDR3 sequence (DNA): TGTGCCAGCAGTTGGTGGTCCGGGGAGCTGTTTTTT.

The rearrangement links TRBV4-1 to TRBJ2-5; 7 nucleotides line up with TRBD2. Per the germline V gene, CDR1 is MGHRA and CDR2 is YSYEKL. The CDR3 length is 16 residues. J was trimmed by 2 bases and V by 0 bases; bases with no gene match: 6. CDR3 protein: CASSQEGGSEQETQYF. As DNA, the CDR3 is TGCGCCAGCAGCCAAGAGGGCGGGAGCGAACAAGAGACCCAGTACTTC.

V gene TRBV10-3 combines with J gene TRBJ2-7; D is unresolved. Germline V gives CDR1 ENHRY, CDR2 SYGVKD. The CDR3 has 14 amino acids. Deletions cut 0 bases from V and 3 bases from J, with 9 bases between. The CDR3 DNA reads as TGTGCCATCAGTGAGTCAAGTGGGGTCTACGAGCAGTACTTC. Protein product: CAISESSGVYEQYF.

CDR3 in DNA: TGCGCCAGCAGTGAGTCGCAGGGGTGGACTGAAGCTTTCTTT. Translating gives CASSESQGWTEAFF. The gene calls are TRBV10-1 and TRBJ1-1, with D perhaps TRBD1 (6 bases). This CDR3 has 14 amino acids. Trimming left V 0 bases short and J 5 bases short, with 10 bases between. Germline CDR1 and CDR2: WNHNN and SYGVQD (reference sequence).

The DNA for the CDR3 is TGTGCCAGCAGCCAAGGGGAGGAGCAGTTCTTC. Translating it yields CASSQGEEQFF. The rearrangement links TRBV4-2 to TRBJ2-1; D is possibly TRBD2 (5 bases). The CDR3 spans 11 residues. CDR1 and CDR2 (germline): LGHNA, YNFKEQ. With 1 base removed from V and 10 bases from J, the gap between germline ends came to 5 bases.

In this sample, this clone turned up a few times. The chain combines TRBV30 with TRBJ1-1; a weak D match, TRBD1 (5 bases). Germline CDR1 and CDR2: GTSNPN and SVGIG (reference sequence). The CDR3 sequence is 13 residues long. The V end was cut by 4 bases, the J end by 1 base, with 10 bases between. For the CDR3, the DNA is TGTGCCTGGACCGTGGGGGGGAACACTGAAGCTTTCTTT. Amino acids: CAWTVGGNTEAFF. Full variable domain (missing parts from reference TRBV30 and TRBJ1-1): SQTIHQWPATLVQPVGSPLSLECTVEGTSNPNLYWYRQAAGRGLQLLFYSVGIGQISSEVPQNLSASRPQDRQFILSSKKLLLSDSGFYLCAWTVGGNTEAFFGQGTRLTVV.

This clone was recorded once. This chain uses TRBV5-4 with TRBJ2-5; D call uncertain. Trimming pared 3 bases from V and 5 bases from J, leaving 11 bases between. The CDR3 is 13 residues long. Germline CDR1 SGHNT, CDR2 YYREEE (reference sequence). CDR3 sequence: CASSSQRQETQYF. The CDR3, as DNA: TGTGCCAGCAGCTCACAGAGGCAGGAGACCCAGTACTTC.